These 3 T cell receptor beta chains share one sample of origin, sequenced in a study of lymphopenia after photon versus proton radiotherapy. Sequencing was performed with immunoSEQ multiplex PCR; in TCRdb, only in-frame clones are kept and a portion is missing. The sample shows 150,000 to 200,000 clones, approximately 86% of them seen only once. The specimen comprised peripheral blood, sampled from a patient treated with photon-based radiotherapy. These TCRs come from a man over 45 with gastric cancer.

J is TRBJ1-1 and V is TRBV7-2, with 7 nucleotides matching TRBD1. Germline-derived CDR1 and CDR2 are SGHTA and FQGNSA. V trimming: 4 bases; J trimming: 4 bases; junction bases outside the gene matches: 6. There are 14 residues in the CDR3. The CDR3 loop reads CASSSRQGGTEAFF. CDR3 nucleotide sequence: TGTGCCAGCAGCTCCCGACAGGGTGGCACTGAAGCTTTCTTT.

This clone was observed a single time. The chain carries TRBV5-1 and TRBJ2-7, with TRBD1 matching over 8 bases. The CDR3 loop spans 15 amino acids. V dropped 1 base and J dropped 5; count of bases not matched to a gene: 8. Germline-derived CDR1 and CDR2 are SGHRS and YFSETQ. The CDR3 spells CASSLTIPGQDEQYF. The CDR3 DNA follows: TGCGCCAGCAGCTTGACTATCCCGGGACAGGACGAGCAGTACTTC.

The V gene is TRBV6-6, the J gene TRBJ2-4; perhaps TRBD2 as D (6 bases). This CDR3 is built from 15 residues. Germline-derived CDR1 and CDR2 are MNHNY and SVGAGI (reference sequence). V dropped 7 bases and J dropped 1 base, with 14 bases sitting between them. The CDR3 here is CASTSWGEAKNIQYF. The CDR3 coding sequence is TGTGCCAGCACCTCATGGGGGGAGGCCAAAAACATTCAGTACTTC.